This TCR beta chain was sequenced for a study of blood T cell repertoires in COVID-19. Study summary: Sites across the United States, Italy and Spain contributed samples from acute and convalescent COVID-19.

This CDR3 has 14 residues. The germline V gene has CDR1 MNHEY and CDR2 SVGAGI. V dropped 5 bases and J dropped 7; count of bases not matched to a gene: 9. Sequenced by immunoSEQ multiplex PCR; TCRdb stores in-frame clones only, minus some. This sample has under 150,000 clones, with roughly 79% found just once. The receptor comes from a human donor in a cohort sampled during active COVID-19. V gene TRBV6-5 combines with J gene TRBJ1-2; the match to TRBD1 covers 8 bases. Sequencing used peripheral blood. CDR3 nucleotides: TGTGCCAGCAGTCTACAGGGGGATAGAGGTGGCTACACCTTC. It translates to CASSLQGDRGGYTF.